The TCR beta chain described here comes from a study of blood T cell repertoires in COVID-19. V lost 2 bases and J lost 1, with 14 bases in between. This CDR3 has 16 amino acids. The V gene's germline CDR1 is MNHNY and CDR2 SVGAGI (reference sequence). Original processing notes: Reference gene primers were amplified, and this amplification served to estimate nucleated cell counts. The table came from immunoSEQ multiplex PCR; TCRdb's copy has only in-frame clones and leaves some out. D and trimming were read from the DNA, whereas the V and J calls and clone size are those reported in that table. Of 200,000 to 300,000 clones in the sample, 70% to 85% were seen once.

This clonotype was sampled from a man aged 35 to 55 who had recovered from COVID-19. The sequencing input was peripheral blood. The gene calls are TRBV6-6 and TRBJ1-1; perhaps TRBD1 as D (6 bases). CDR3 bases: TGTGCCAGCAGTTACCCCAGGGACATGGCGAACACTGAAGCTTTCTTT. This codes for CASSYPRDMANTEAFF.